The 24 T cell receptor beta chains given below trace back to one sample, sequenced in a study of T cell repertoires in cytomegalovirus infection. These receptors' targets are unknown. TCRdb called the reads again in MiXCR, with one record for every CDR3 protein. The sample lists 830,000 or so distinct CDR3 sequences, around a third occurring once. Specimen: cultured CD8+ T cells from PBMCs, collected from culture after CMV antigen stimulation. The origin of the receptors is a human donor in good health (CMV status not recorded). Some clones in this sample may be carry-over from other donors' samples.

This clonotype has more than one count but fewer than ten. The chain is built from TRBV10-3 and TRBJ2-7; no firm D call. CDR3 length equals 15 residues. V was pared by 6 bases and J by 0 bases, with 15 bases between. The germline V gene has CDR1 ENHRY and CDR2 SYGVKD. CDR3 region: CAIRTGLQSSYEQYV. The CDR3 nucleotides read TGTGCCATCAGGACCGGGCTCCAGAGCTCCTACGAGCAGTACGTC.

Ten or more counts support this clonotype. The V and J genes are TRBV7-8 and TRBJ2-7, with 8 bases aligning to TRBD1. The CDR3 is 14 residues long. The germline V gene encodes CDR1 SGHVS and CDR2 FQNEAQ. V dropped 2 bases and J dropped 6; count of bases not matched to a gene: 6. CDR3 residues: CASSLQPGGSEQYV. Here the CDR3 DNA reads TGTGCCAGCAGCTTACAGCCAGGGGGCTCCGAGCAGTACGTC.

This clonotype was recorded a few times. The V gene is TRBV7-9, the J gene TRBJ1-2; D is ambiguous. Germline CDR1 SEHNR, CDR2 FQNEAQ (reference sequence). The CDR3 has 16 amino acids. Trimming shortened V by 4 bases and J by 1 base, and 16 bases separated the two germline ends. CDR3 in amino acids: CASSSRGLRINYGYTF. In DNA, the CDR3 is TGTGCCAGCAGCTCTCGGGGTCTAAGGATTAACTATGGCTACACCTTC.

This clonotype showed up just a few times. The V gene is TRBV7-9, the J gene TRBJ1-5; D unclear. The length of the CDR3 is 14 residues. CDR1 and CDR2 from the germline V gene are SEHNR and FQNEAQ (reference sequence). Trimming took 4 bases from V and 5 from J, leaving 12 bases between them. CDR3 sequence (DNA): TGTGCCAGCAGCTGGTCAGGAGGTGATCAGCCCCAGCATTTT. Protein product: CASSWSGGDQPQHF.

The rearrangement joins TRBV12-3 or TRBV12-4 to TRBJ1-5; 7 bases match TRBD1. The CDR3 extends over 14 amino acids. The V segment lost 5 bases and the J segment 5 bases; nucleotides outside the gene matches: 6. For the CDR3, the DNA is TGTGCCAGCAGTCCTTTCGACAGGGATCAGCCCCAGCATTTT. Translated: CASSPFDRDQPQHF.

This clonotype has just a few counts. The V call is TRBV2, the J call TRBJ2-2, with 9 nucleotides matching TRBD2. The V gene end was trimmed by 4 bases and the J gene end by 6 bases; junction bases not matched to a gene: 6. This CDR3 has 15 residues. Germline V gene lookup returns CDR1 SNHLY and CDR2 FYNNEI. CDR3 amino acids: CASSGPSGISGELFF. CDR3 nucleotides: TGTGCCAGCAGTGGACCTAGCGGGATCTCCGGGGAGCTGTTTTTT.

The chain couples TRBV19 to TRBJ2-1; 9 nucleotides match TRBD2. V shed 7 bases and J 7 bases; nucleotides not matched to a gene: 11. The CDR3 spans 15 residues. Germline CDR1 reads LNHDA; CDR2 reads SQIVND (reference sequence). DNA for the CDR3: TGTGCCAGTATTGCCGGGACTAGCCCTATGAATGAGCAGTTCTTC. Translating gives CASIAGTSPMNEQFF.

On this clonotype itself: A much bigger clone sits one base away, suggesting this may be a read error. The chain combines TRBV6-8 with TRBJ2-1; D call uncertain. In germline, CDR1 is MNHGY, CDR2 SAAAGT. V was trimmed by 5 bases and J by 3 bases, leaving 14 bases between them. The CDR3 is 15 amino acids. CDR3 nucleotide sequence: TGTGCCAGCAGTCGTGGACGTCCTCTCTACAATGAGCAGTTCTTC. It specifies CASSRGRPLYNEQFF.

V gene TRBV27 combines with J gene TRBJ1-2; 9 bases are shared with TRBD1. CDR3 length: 15 amino acids. V was clipped by 3 bases and J by 4 bases; unmatched bases: 6. Germline loops: CDR1 MNHEY, CDR2 SMNVEV (reference sequence). CDR3 nucleotides: TGTGCCAGCAGTTTGGGGACAGGGAACCCCTATGGCTACACCTTC. Its protein product is CASSLGTGNPYGYTF.

The rearrangement links TRBV7-6 to TRBJ2-7; 8 bases line up with TRBD2. J was trimmed by 5 bases and V by 3 bases; bases with no gene match: 6. The germline V gene encodes CDR1 SGHVS and CDR2 FNYEAQ. The length of the CDR3 is 14 residues. In DNA, the CDR3 is TGTGCCAGCAGCTTCAGGCTAGCGGGCCACGAGCAGTACTTC. This sequence encodes CASSFRLAGHEQYF.

The chain recombines TRBV5-1 with TRBJ2-2; 11 bases fit TRBD1. This CDR3 region has 17 residues. Losses at the gene ends were 1 base for V and 3 bases for J; bases not matched to a gene: 5. The germline gives CDR1 SGHRS, CDR2 YFSETQ. The CDR3 sequence: CASSLRDRGAYTGELFF. CDR3 coding DNA: TGCGCCAGCAGCTTGAGGGACAGGGGGGCCTACACCGGGGAGCTGTTTTTT.

The V and J genes are TRBV7-9 and TRBJ1-5; D remains unclear. This CDR3 is built from 14 residues. Germline V lookup: CDR1 SEHNR, CDR2 FQNEAQ (reference sequence). V was pared by 1 base and J by 5 bases, with 9 bases between. CDR3 sequence reads: CASSLVGLDQPQHF. CDR3 DNA: TGTGCCAGCAGCTTAGTCGGTTTGGATCAGCCCCAGCATTTT.

This clonotype was detected ten times or more. The chain employs TRBV7-2 and TRBJ1-2; TRBD1 matches 7 bases. The CDR3 extends over 15 amino acids. From germline, CDR1 is SGHTA and CDR2 FQGNSA. The trim removed 5 bases at V and 3 bases at J, leaving 9 bases unmatched. CDR3 coding DNA: TGTGCCAGCAGCCCAGGGGGGGGCCGGGACTATGGCTACACCTTC. This encodes CASSPGGGRDYGYTF.

Concerning this clonotype itself: A read error may account for a junction end that differs from germline. The chain has TRBV7-7 and TRBJ2-5; 9 bases map to TRBD2. Per the germline V gene, CDR1 is SSHAT and CDR2 is FNYEAQ (reference sequence). CDR3 length: 16 amino acids. This CDR3 reads CASSLAKRGDKETQYF. CDR3 in DNA: TGTGCTAGCAGCTTAGCGAAGCGGGGGGATAAAGAGACCCAGTACTTC.

This chain connects TRBV6-5 to TRBJ2-1, with no clear D. Germline loops: CDR1 MNHEY, CDR2 SVGAGI. V dropped 6 bases and J dropped 9 bases, with 15 bases sitting between them. This CDR3 is built from 13 residues. The CDR3 is CASSITRSSEQFF. CDR3 DNA: TGTGCCAGCAGCATTACAAGGTCTAGTGAGCAGTTCTTC.

The genes are TRBV10-2 and TRBJ1-5; 7 positions agree with TRBD1. This CDR3 region has 18 residues. Trimming at V came to 2 bases and at J to 0 bases, leaving 10 bases not matched to a gene. Germline CDR1 and CDR2: WSHSY and SAAADI. CDR3 protein: CASSEPRWDRLSNQPQHF. CDR3 nucleotides: TGCGCCAGCAGTGAGCCGAGATGGGACAGACTTAGCAATCAGCCCCAGCATTTT.

This clonotype has more than one count but fewer than ten. CDR3 DNA sequence: TGCGCCAGCAGCTGGTGGGGCGGTTCGAACACTGAAGCTTTCTTT. Protein product: CASSWWGGSNTEAFF. V is TRBV5-1 and J is TRBJ1-1; D possibly corresponds to TRBD1 (5 bases). The CDR3 runs to 15 residues. Between the trimmed V and J ends, which lost 3 bases and 1 base, there was a span of 13 bases. In germline, CDR1 is SGHRS, CDR2 YFSETQ.

This chain connects TRBV19 to TRBJ2-1; 11 positions match TRBD2. V trimming: 3 bases; J trimming: 6 bases; junction bases outside the gene matches: 4. The CDR3 spans 15 residues. Germline CDR1 and CDR2: LNHDA and SQIVND (reference sequence). The CDR3 bases are TGTGCCAGTAGTATTAGCGGGGGGGCCTTCAATGAGCAGTTCTTC. Its protein is CASSISGGAFNEQFF.

Notes on this clonotype: At one boundary the junction diverges from the germline segment, which might be a read error. The chain carries TRBV7-6 and TRBJ2-2; D possibly corresponds to TRBD2 (9 bases). Germline CDR1 and CDR2: SGHVS and FNYEAQ. This CDR3 region has 18 residues. CDR3 in DNA: TGTGCTAGCAGCCCAGGGGGCCCTAGCGGGGCAATGACCGGGGAGCTGTTTTTT. Its translation: CASSPGGPSGAMTGELFF.

This clonotype appeared a few times. V usage is TRBV5-1 and J usage is TRBJ2-3; 9 bases match TRBD1. The CDR3 contains 15 residues. After removal of 3 bases from V and 1 base from J, the junction contained 3 bases not matched to a gene. The germline V gene encodes CDR1 SGHRS and CDR2 YFSETQ. Written as DNA, the CDR3 is TGCGCCAGCAGCTGGACAGGGGACGGCACAGATACGCAGTATTTT. It translates to CASSWTGDGTDTQYF.

Concerning this clonotype itself: A read error may produce the germline difference seen at one junction end. CDR3 sequence (DNA): TGTGCCAGCAGTCGTTTACAGGGGGCGCGGGACACTGCAGCTTTCTTT. Its translation: CASSRLQGARDTAAFF. V usage is TRBV7-6 and J usage is TRBJ1-1, with 9 bases identical to TRBD1. CDR3 length: 16 residues. CDR1 and CDR2 (germline): SGHVS, FNYEAQ.

This clonotype was observed a handful of times. The chain is built from TRBV7-6 and TRBJ1-1; maybe TRBD1 (5 bases). The V gene lost 4 bases and the J gene lost 7 bases, with 16 bases spanning the gap. The germline gives CDR1 SGHVS, CDR2 FNYEAQ. The CDR3 runs 14 residues. Here the CDR3 reads CASSSMGPTNEAFF. Written as DNA, the CDR3 is TGTGCCAGCAGCTCCATGGGACCGACAAATGAAGCTTTCTTT.

V usage is TRBV12-3 or TRBV12-4 and J usage is TRBJ2-3; 9 bases agree with TRBD2. Unmatched junction bases numbered 15, after V lost 3 bases and J lost 5 bases. The CDR3 consists of 18 residues. CDR3 nucleotides: TGTGCCAGCAGTTTCGCTCTTTATGGGCGGGGGGGCCTAGATACGCAGTATTTT. Amino acids: CASSFALYGRGGLDTQYF.

The chain links TRBV28 to TRBJ2-1; perhaps TRBD1 as D (5 bases). The V end lost 8 bases, the J end lost 4 bases, and 15 bases lay between the germline ends. Germline V gene data show CDR1 as MDHEN and CDR2 as SYDVKM. This CDR3 is built from 14 residues. The CDR3 here is CASWGAGPYNEQFF. The CDR3 nucleotides are TGTGCCAGCTGGGGCGCAGGTCCATACAATGAGCAGTTCTTC.